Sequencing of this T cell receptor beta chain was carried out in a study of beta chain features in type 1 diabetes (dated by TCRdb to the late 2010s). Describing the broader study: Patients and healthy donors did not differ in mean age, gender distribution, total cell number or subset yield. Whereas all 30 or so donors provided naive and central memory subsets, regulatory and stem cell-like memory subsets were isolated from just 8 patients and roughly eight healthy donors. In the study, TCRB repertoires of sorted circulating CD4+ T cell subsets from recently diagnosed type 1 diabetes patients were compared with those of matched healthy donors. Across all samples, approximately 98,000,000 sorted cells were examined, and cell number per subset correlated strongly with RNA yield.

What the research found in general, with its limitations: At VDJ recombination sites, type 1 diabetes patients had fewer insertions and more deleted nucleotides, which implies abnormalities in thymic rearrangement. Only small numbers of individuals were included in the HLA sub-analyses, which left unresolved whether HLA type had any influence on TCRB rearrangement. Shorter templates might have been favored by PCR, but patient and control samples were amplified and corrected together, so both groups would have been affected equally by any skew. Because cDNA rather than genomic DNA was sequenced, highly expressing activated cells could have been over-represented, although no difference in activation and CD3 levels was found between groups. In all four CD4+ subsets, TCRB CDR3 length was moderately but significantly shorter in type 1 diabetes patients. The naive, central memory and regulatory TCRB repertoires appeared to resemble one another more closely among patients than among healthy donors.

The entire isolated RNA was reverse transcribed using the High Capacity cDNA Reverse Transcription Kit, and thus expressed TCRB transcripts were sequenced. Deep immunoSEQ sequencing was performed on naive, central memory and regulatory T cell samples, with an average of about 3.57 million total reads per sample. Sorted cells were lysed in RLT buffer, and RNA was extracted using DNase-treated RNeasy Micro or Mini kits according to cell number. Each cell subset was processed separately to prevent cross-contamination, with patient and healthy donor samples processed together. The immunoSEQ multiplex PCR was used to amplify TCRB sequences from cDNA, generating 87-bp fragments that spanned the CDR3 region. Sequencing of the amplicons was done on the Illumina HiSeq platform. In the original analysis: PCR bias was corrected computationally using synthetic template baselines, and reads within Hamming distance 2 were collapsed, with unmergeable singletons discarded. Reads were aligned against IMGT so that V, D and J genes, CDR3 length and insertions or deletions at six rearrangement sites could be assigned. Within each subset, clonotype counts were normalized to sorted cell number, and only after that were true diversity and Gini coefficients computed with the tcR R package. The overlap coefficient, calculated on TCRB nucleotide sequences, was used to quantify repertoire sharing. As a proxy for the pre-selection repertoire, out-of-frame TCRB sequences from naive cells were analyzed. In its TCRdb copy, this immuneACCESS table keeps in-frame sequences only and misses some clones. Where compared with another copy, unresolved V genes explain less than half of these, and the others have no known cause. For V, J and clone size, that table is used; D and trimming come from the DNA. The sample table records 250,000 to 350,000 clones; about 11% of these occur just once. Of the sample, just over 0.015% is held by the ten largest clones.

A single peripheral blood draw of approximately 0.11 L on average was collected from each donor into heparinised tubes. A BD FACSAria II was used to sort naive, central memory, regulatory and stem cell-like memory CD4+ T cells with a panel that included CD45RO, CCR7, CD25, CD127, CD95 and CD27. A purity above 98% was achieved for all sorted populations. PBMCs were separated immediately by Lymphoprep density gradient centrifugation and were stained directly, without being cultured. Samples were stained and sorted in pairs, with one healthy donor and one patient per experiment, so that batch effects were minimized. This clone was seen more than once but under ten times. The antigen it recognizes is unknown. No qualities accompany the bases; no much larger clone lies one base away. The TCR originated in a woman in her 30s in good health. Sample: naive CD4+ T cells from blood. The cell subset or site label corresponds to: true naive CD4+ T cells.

Read as DNA, the sequence is TGTGCCAGCAGCCCGCGGACTAGCGGGTTAGCCTACGAGCAGTACTTC. This is translated as CASSPRTSGLAYEQYF. Rearrangement joined TRBV9 to TRBJ2-7, and 11 junctional nucleotides match TRBD2. Via the germline V gene, CDR1 is SGDLS and CDR2 YYNGEE. V is cut back by 4 bases and J by 2 bases, with 8 bases in the junction unmatched. The CDR3 sequence holds 16 residues, the cysteine and phenylalanine included. Only the CDR3 DNA is retained, 48 bases long and in frame from the first base.